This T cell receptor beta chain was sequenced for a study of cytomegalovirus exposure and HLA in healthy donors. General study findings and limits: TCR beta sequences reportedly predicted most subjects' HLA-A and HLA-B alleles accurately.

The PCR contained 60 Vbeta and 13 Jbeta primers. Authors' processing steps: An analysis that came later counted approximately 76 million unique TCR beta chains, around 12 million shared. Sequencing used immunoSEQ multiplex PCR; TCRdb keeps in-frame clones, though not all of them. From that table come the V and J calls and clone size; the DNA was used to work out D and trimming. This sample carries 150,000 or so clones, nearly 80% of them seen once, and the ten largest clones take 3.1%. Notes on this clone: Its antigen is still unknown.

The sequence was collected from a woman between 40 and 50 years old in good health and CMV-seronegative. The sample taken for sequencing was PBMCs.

CDR3 residues: CASSLGGGATDTQYF. The CDR3 DNA reads TGTGCCAGCAGCTTAGGTGGCGGGGCCACAGATACGCAGTATTTT. V gene TRBV7-6 combines with J gene TRBJ2-3; weak D call: TRBD2 (6 bases). The CDR3 contains 15 residues. In germline, CDR1 is SGHVS, CDR2 FNYEAQ. The ends were cut back, 1 base at V and 2 bases at J, with 10 bases in the middle.